Each of the 11 T cell receptor beta chains below was sequenced from the same sample in a study of blood T cell repertoires in COVID-19 (dated by TCRdb to about 2020). Libraries were prepared through the immunoSEQ multiplex PCR assay. As stored in TCRdb, this immuneACCESS dataset retains in-frame rearrangements with V and J assigned. A fraction of the clones does not appear; measured against another copy, unresolved V genes explain less than half of the discrepancy, and the remainder lacks a known reason. The sample yields about 61,000 clones; about 77% were counted once. Clones ranked in the top ten supply about 20% of the sample. The sequenced material came from peripheral blood. All receptors derive from an elderly man with active or convalescent COVID-19.

V is TRBV7-2 and J is TRBJ2-3, with D maybe TRBD2 (6 bases). Trimming pared 2 bases from V and 1 base from J, leaving 16 bases between. The CDR3 covers 17 residues. Germline lookup yields CDR1 SGHTA and CDR2 FQGNSA. CDR3 region: CASSLSPGGAGTDTQYF. CDR3 nucleotides: TGTGCCAGCAGCTTAAGCCCGGGCGGGGCTGGCACAGATACGCAGTATTTT.

Details on this clone: The germline gene is not matched at one end of the junction; a read error may be the cause. The rearrangement uses TRBV7-7 and TRBJ2-1; possible D gene TRBD2, 5 bases. The CDR3 is 13 residues long. Per the germline V gene, CDR1 is SSHAT and CDR2 is FNYEAQ (reference sequence). CDR3 in amino acids: CASSLAFGDEQFF. CDR3 in DNA: TGTGCTAGCAGCTTAGCCTTCGGGGATGAGCAGTTCTTC.

This chain links TRBV10-3 with TRBJ1-1; maybe TRBD1 (6 bases). There are 13 residues in the CDR3. Germline V CDR1 and CDR2: ENHRY, SYGVKD. V gave up 7 bases and J gave up 1 base, with 10 bases separating them. CDR3 sequence (DNA): TGTGCCATCAAAGCAGGGGCGAACACTGAAGCTTTCTTT. Translation: CAIKAGANTEAFF.

The chain employs TRBV7-9 and TRBJ2-7; D perhaps matches TRBD2 (5 bases). Trimming cost V 5 bases and J 0 bases, with 11 bases left between them. CDR1 and CDR2 from the germline V gene are SEHNR and FQNEAQ (reference sequence). CDR3 size: 14 residues. The CDR3 nucleotides are TGTGCCAGCAGCGGGAGCGAGAGCTCCTACGAGCAGTACTTC. It specifies CASSGSESSYEQYF.

The genes are TRBV4-3 and TRBJ2-7; D gene uncertain. Per germline, CDR1 LGHNA and CDR2 YSLEER. V shed 1 base and J shed 0 bases, with 4 bases lying between them. The CDR3 runs 13 residues. The CDR3: CASSQGHSYEQYF. CDR3 sequence (DNA): TGCGCCAGCAGCCAAGGTCACTCCTACGAGCAGTACTTC.

The chain couples TRBV4-1 to TRBJ1-2; tentative D call: TRBD1 (5 bases). Trimming shortened V by 0 bases and J by 7 bases, and 18 bases separated the two germline ends. Germline CDR1 is MGHRA and CDR2 is YSYEKL. This CDR3 is 16 amino acids long. The CDR3 region has the DNA TGCGCCAGCAGCCAAGAAGGGACTACTGGGAGGGGTGGCTACACCTTC. This codes for CASSQEGTTGRGGYTF.

This rearrangement joins TRBV18 to TRBJ2-3, with 8 bases aligning to TRBD2. CDR1 KGHSH and CDR2 LQKENI come from the germline V gene. The J segment lost 3 bases and the V segment lost 2 bases, leaving 7 bases of the junction unmatched. The CDR3 is made up of 16 amino acids. The CDR3 DNA reads TGTGCCAGCTCACCAACTGGCGGGACTAGTACAGATACGCAGTATTTT. Translated, it gives CASSPTGGTSTDTQYF.

This clone was seen only a few times. The V gene is TRBV5-1, the J gene TRBJ2-2; D perhaps matches TRBD1 (6 bases). Trimming cost V 2 bases and J 4 bases, with 12 bases left between them. Per the germline V gene, CDR1 is SGHRS and CDR2 is YFSETQ. The CDR3 has 15 residues. In DNA form, the CDR3 reads TGCGCCAGCAGCTTACAACAGGGCGGCACCGGGGAGCTGTTTTTT. This gives the protein CASSLQQGGTGELFF.

The chain recombines TRBV7-3 with TRBJ2-3, with D possibly matching TRBD1 (6 bases). V lost 1 base to trimming and J lost 3 bases, with 11 bases between them. The CDR3 covers 15 residues. CDR1 and CDR2 from the germline V gene are SGHTA and FQGTGA. Here the CDR3 DNA reads TGTGCCAGCAGCTTAATGGGGGCAAGGACAGATACGCAGTATTTT. Its translation: CASSLMGARTDTQYF.

In nucleotides, the CDR3 is TGTGCCAGCAGCTTCGGACTAGCGGGAGTTGGGGAGCAGTACTTC. Protein: CASSFGLAGVGEQYF. The V call is TRBV7-9, the J call TRBJ2-7; 13 bases fit TRBD2. This CDR3 has 15 residues. CDR1 is SEHNR, CDR2 FQNEAQ, per germline (reference sequence). Losses at the gene ends were 3 bases for V and 7 bases for J; bases not matched to a gene: 6.

This clone was recorded once. V gene TRBV5-4 combines with J gene TRBJ2-1; tentatively, D is TRBD2 (5 bases). Per the germline V gene, CDR1 is SGHNT and CDR2 is YYREEE (reference sequence). This CDR3 is 15 amino acids long. The V and J ends lost 6 bases and 6 bases respectively, with 19 bases between them. CDR3 DNA sequence: TGTGCCAGCACCACCCCCCGAGGGCCCCGCAATGAGCAGTTCTTC. This gives the protein CASTTPRGPRNEQFF.